Shown below are 8 T cell receptor beta chains from a single sample sequenced in a study of cytomegalovirus exposure and HLA in healthy donors. The primer mix had 60 Vbeta and 13 Jbeta primers. Sequencing used immunoSEQ multiplex PCR; TCRdb keeps in-frame clones, though not all of them. The sample records around 110,000 clones, over 60% being singletons. The sample taken for sequencing was PBMCs. All receptors derive from a young man in good health and CMV-seropositive.

About this clone itself: The same CDR3 can be traced to other DNA sequences in this sample. The chain is built from TRBV27 and TRBJ1-4, with a weak D call TRBD1 (6 bases). Germline CDR1 is MNHEY and CDR2 is SMNVEV (reference sequence). This CDR3 contains 15 residues. The V and J ends lost 3 bases and 7 bases respectively, with 15 bases between them. This CDR3 is CASSFRGARGEKLFF. Written as DNA, the CDR3 is TGTGCCAGCAGTTTCAGGGGCGCGCGCGGTGAAAAACTGTTTTTT. The full variable domain, in which reference TRBV27 and TRBJ1-4 provide the parts outside the CDR3, is EAQVTQNPRYLITVTGKKLTVTCSQNMNHEYMSWYRQDPGLGLRQIYYSMNVEVTDKGDVPEGYKVSRKEKRNFPLILESPSPNQTSLYFCASSFRGARGEKLFFGSGTQLSVL.

This clone showed up just once. The chain joins TRBV6-5 to TRBJ2-3; D unresolved. CDR3 length: 15 residues. Germline lookup yields CDR1 MNHEY and CDR2 SVGAGI. V was pared by 2 bases and J by 0 bases, with 9 bases between. As DNA, the CDR3 is TGTGCCAGCAGTTACCGGCAGGCCAGCACAGATACGCAGTATTTT. As protein: CASSYRQASTDTQYF.

The chain links TRBV5-1 to TRBJ2-1; maybe TRBD1 (5 bases). V was clipped by 4 bases and J by 7 bases, with 15 bases between them. The CDR3 has 14 amino acids. CDR1 is SGHRS, CDR2 YFSETQ, per germline. In DNA form, the CDR3 reads TGCGCCAGCAGCGGAATAATGCAGGGTAATGAGCAGTTCTTC. It is translated as CASSGIMQGNEQFF. The whole variable domain, remainder taken from reference TRBV5-1 and TRBJ2-1, is KAGVTQTPRYLIKTRGQQVTLSCSPISGHRSVSWYQQTPGQGLQFLFEYFSETQRNKGNFPGRFSGRQFSNSRSEMNVSTLELGDSALYLCASSGIMQGNEQFFGPGTRLTVL.

The J gene is TRBJ2-2, the V gene TRBV5-4, with TRBD1 as a possible D gene (6 bases). The V gene's germline CDR1 is SGHNT and CDR2 YYREEE (reference sequence). CDR3 length: 16 amino acids. The V and J ends lost 0 bases and 1 base respectively, with 10 bases between them. CDR3 coding DNA: TGTGCCAGCAGCTTGGGGACAGACCAGAACACCGGGGAGCTGTTTTTT. Translated, it gives CASSLGTDQNTGELFF.

This chain links TRBV11-3 with TRBJ2-7; 8 bases agree with TRBD2. This CDR3 is built from 15 residues. The germline V gene has CDR1 SGHNT and CDR2 YENEEA. J was trimmed by 2 bases and V by 0 bases; bases with no gene match: 3. CDR3: CASSLDSGATYEQYF. CDR3 bases: TGTGCCAGCAGCTTAGATAGCGGGGCTACCTACGAGCAGTACTTC.

This clone came up once. The chain employs TRBV9 and TRBJ1-1; maybe TRBD1 (6 bases). The length of the CDR3 is 14 residues. Germline V CDR1 and CDR2: SGDLS, YYNGEE. V lost 5 bases, J lost 6 bases, and 17 bases lay in between. The CDR3 here is CASRPMREGAEAFF. DNA for the CDR3: TGTGCCAGCAGGCCAATGAGGGAGGGGGCTGAAGCTTTCTTT.

The V and J genes are TRBV10-3 and TRBJ1-1, with D possibly matching TRBD1 (6 bases). This CDR3 has 14 amino acids. Trimming left V 5 bases short and J 3 bases short, with 13 bases between. CDR1 ENHRY and CDR2 SYGVKD come from the germline V gene. The CDR3 bases are TGTGCCATCAGTCTCAGGGGAAGAGACACTGAAGCTTTCTTT. Protein: CAISLRGRDTEAFF.

The rearrangement links TRBV18 to TRBJ2-2; D may be TRBD1 (7 bases). Per germline, CDR1 KGHSH and CDR2 LQKENI. Trimming shortened V by 3 bases and J by 3 bases, and 11 bases separated the two germline ends. This CDR3 contains 15 residues. In DNA form, the CDR3 reads TGTGCCAGCTCACCTCCCAGGGGGGACACCGGGGAGCTGTTTTTT. Translation gives CASSPPRGDTGELFF. The full variable domain, its missing parts supplied by reference TRBV18 and TRBJ2-2, is NAGVMQNPRHLVRRRGQEARLRCSPMKGHSHVYWYRQLPEEGLKFMVYLQKENIIDESGMPKERFSAEFPKEGPSILRIQQVVRGDSAAYFCASSPPRGDTGELFFGEGSRLTVL.